This TCR beta chain came from a study of spatial heterogeneity in lung cancer. In the study overall: Available follow-up PBMC samples were sequenced, at a median of about 2 years post-resection. The study consistently detected more beta-chain than alpha-chain sequences.

Trimming cost V 1 base and J 4 bases, with 10 bases left between them. CDR3 length equals 14 residues. Germline CDR1 reads SGHTA; CDR2 reads FQGNSA. The study tagged each TCR cDNA molecule with a unique molecular identifier. MiXCR was run by TCRdb on the 5' RACE reads, yielding one entry per CDR3 protein. The sample records fewer than 30,000 distinct CDR3 sequences, roughly 6% being singletons. The time point was: blood at routine non-recurrence follow-up after resection. Whole RNA from tumor, nontumor lung or frozen PBMC was sequenced unsorted. This clonotype showed up just a few times. The source was PBMCs, collected at follow-up. This sequence joins TRBV7-2 and TRBJ2-5; D possibly matches TRBD1 or TRBD2 (5 bases each). The source of this sequence is a male donor with early-stage non-small cell lung cancer. CDR3 coding DNA: TGTGCCAGCAGCTTAGACTGGGGACGAGAGACCCAGTACTTC. It encodes CASSLDWGRETQYF. The full variable domain, in which reference TRBV7-2 and TRBJ2-5 provide the parts outside the CDR3, is GAGVSQSPSNKVTEKGKDVELRCDPISGHTALYWYRQSLGQGLEFLIYFQGNSAPDKSGLPSDRFSAERTGGSVSTLTIQRTQQEDSAVYLCASSLDWGRETQYFGPGTRLLVL.